The 31 T cell receptor beta chains reported below all come from one sample, sequenced in a study of shared clonotypes between healthy human individuals. Measured with immunoSEQ multiplex PCR; TCRdb has only the in-frame clones, and not every one. There are some 2.1 million clones in the sample; about 95% occur only once, and about 1.1% lies in the top ten. In the naive CD8 group, cells lacked CD45RO and were positively selected for CCR7, so terminally differentiated effector memory CD45RA+ cells were left out. Input material: naive CD8+ T cells sorted from blood. The receptors originated from a young man in good health.

The rearrangement uses TRBV28 and TRBJ2-3, with D possibly being TRBD2 (6 bases). The CDR3 sequence is 15 residues long. Trimming took off 6 bases at V and 4 bases at J, with 17 bases between the two ends. Germline lookup yields CDR1 MDHEN and CDR2 SYDVKM. The CDR3 nucleotides read TGTGCCAGCAGCCAGGGACTCCTTGACGCAGATACGCAGTATTTT. This codes for CASSQGLLDADTQYF. Full variable domain (missing parts from reference TRBV28 and TRBJ2-3): DVKVTQSSRYLVKRTGEKVFLECVQDMDHENMFWYRQDPGLGLRLIYFSYDVKMKEKGDIPEGYSVSREKKERFSLILESASTNQTSMYLCASSQGLLDADTQYFGPGTRLTVL.

This clone was observed a single time. DNA for the CDR3: TGTGCCAGCAGCTTTGCCCAGGGCCAATACGAGCAGTACTTC. The encoded protein is CASSFAQGQYEQYF. The V call is TRBV11-1, the J call TRBJ2-7, with D maybe TRBD1 (5 bases). The V and J ends lost 3 bases and 4 bases respectively, with 13 bases between them. This CDR3 comprises 14 residues. The germline V gene has CDR1 SGHAT and CDR2 FQDESV (reference sequence).

This chain connects TRBV29-1 to TRBJ2-5; 15 nucleotides align to TRBD2. CDR1 is SQVTM and CDR2 is ANQGSEA in the germline V gene. The J segment lost 5 bases and the V segment lost 7 bases, leaving 11 bases of the junction unmatched. The CDR3 is made up of 16 amino acids. The CDR3 loop is CSAVGLAGGFEETQYF. As DNA, the CDR3 is TGCAGCGCCGTAGGACTAGCGGGAGGGTTCGAGGAGACCCAGTACTTC.

This clone was seen only once. CDR3 sequence (DNA): TGTGCCAGCAGCTTAGGCCGGGTTCCCGGGAACACTGAAGCTTTCTTT. As protein: CASSLGRVPGNTEAFF. The chain joins TRBV13 to TRBJ1-1, with unresolved D. Trimming shortened V by 0 bases and J by 1 base, and 12 bases separated the two germline ends. Per germline, CDR1 PRHDT and CDR2 FYEKMQ (reference sequence). The CDR3 totals 16 residues.

The rearrangement links TRBV28 to TRBJ2-1; a possible D gene is TRBD1 (6 bases). CDR3 length: 15 amino acids. V was shortened by 6 bases and J by 0 bases, with 12 bases between the two germline ends. The V gene's germline CDR1 is MDHEN and CDR2 SYDVKM. CDR3 protein: CASRFTGSSYNEQFF. CDR3 bases: TGTGCCAGCAGATTCACAGGGAGCTCCTACAATGAGCAGTTCTTC.

The rearrangement links TRBV5-1 to TRBJ1-2; D call uncertain. The length of the CDR3 is 14 residues. The germline V gene encodes CDR1 SGHRS and CDR2 YFSETQ. Trimming removed 0 bases at V and 10 bases at J, with 16 bases between. The CDR3 sequence: CASSLAHEVAVYTF. The CDR3 DNA reads as TGCGCCAGCAGCTTGGCGCACGAGGTGGCTGTCTACACCTTC.

The rearrangement joins TRBV4-2 to TRBJ2-5; D assignment may be TRBD1 or TRBD2 (5 bases each). Trimming stripped 0 bases from V and 4 bases from J, with 15 bases between. The length of the CDR3 is 16 residues. Looked up from germline, CDR1 is LGHNA and CDR2 is YNFKEQ. The CDR3 here is CASSQDSGTEGETQYF. The CDR3 coding sequence is TGTGCCAGCAGCCAAGATTCCGGGACCGAGGGAGAGACCCAGTACTTC.

The chain employs TRBV4-3 and TRBJ2-6; D call uncertain. The CDR3 length is 18 residues. Germline lookup yields CDR1 LGHNA and CDR2 YSLEER. The V and J ends lost 0 bases and 10 bases respectively, with 22 bases between them. CDR3 in DNA: TGCGCCAGCAGCCAAGATCTCAACGTAGCCCTTCTGTTTAACGTCCTGACTTTC. It is translated as CASSQDLNVALLFNVLTF.

The V and J genes are TRBV28 and TRBJ2-2; D remains unclear. CDR3 length equals 14 residues. CDR1 and CDR2 (germline): MDHEN, SYDVKM. Trimming shortened V by 4 bases and J by 0 bases, and 6 bases separated the two germline ends. The CDR3 is CASSWTANTGELFF. CDR3 nucleotides: TGTGCCAGCAGTTGGACGGCGAACACCGGGGAGCTGTTTTTT.

V is TRBV30 and J is TRBJ2-1, with D unresolved. The CDR3 is 15 amino acids. CDR1 is GTSNPN and CDR2 is SVGIG in the germline V gene (reference sequence). Trimming shortened V by 0 bases and J by 1 base, and 10 bases separated the two germline ends. In DNA, the CDR3 is TGTGCCTGGAGTGTTCTTGCATCGTCCTACAATGAGCAGTTCTTC. Translation gives CAWSVLASSYNEQFF. Together with reference TRBV30 and TRBJ2-1, the CDR3 gives the full variable domain: SQTIHQWPATLVQPVGSPLSLECTVEGTSNPNLYWYRQAAGRGLQLLFYSVGIGQISSEVPQNLSASRPQDRQFILSSKKLLLSDSGFYLCAWSVLASSYNEQFFGPGTRLTVL.

The rearrangement joins TRBV30 to TRBJ1-2; no clear D. From germline, CDR1 is GTSNPN and CDR2 SVGIG (reference sequence). CDR3 length: 11 amino acids. Trimming left V 3 bases short and J 6 bases short, with 8 bases between. This chain's CDR3 is CAWRPPDGYTF. Written as DNA, the CDR3 is TGTGCCTGGAGGCCCCCAGATGGCTACACCTTC.

The genes are TRBV4-3 and TRBJ2-3; D perhaps matches TRBD2 (5 bases). This CDR3 region has 14 residues. CDR1 LGHNA and CDR2 YSLEER come from the germline V gene. V was shortened by 4 bases and J by 2 bases, with 10 bases between the two germline ends. The chain's CDR3 is CASSLGLNTDTQYF. DNA of the CDR3: TGCGCCAGCAGCCTAGGACTTAACACAGATACGCAGTATTTT.

V and J are TRBV5-4 and TRBJ2-1; 9 bases are a match to TRBD2. The trim removed 3 bases at V and 5 bases at J, leaving 3 bases unmatched. Germline-derived CDR1 and CDR2 are SGHNT and YYREEE (reference sequence). This CDR3 region has 14 residues. The CDR3 is CASSSSSGNNEQFF. In DNA, the CDR3 is TGTGCCAGCAGCTCTTCTAGCGGGAACAATGAGCAGTTCTTC.

This rearrangement joins TRBV2 to TRBJ2-7; 8 bases are a match to TRBD1. The trim removed 3 bases at V and 1 base at J, leaving 8 bases unmatched. The germline V gene encodes CDR1 SNHLY and CDR2 FYNNEI. CDR3 size: 16 residues. As DNA, the CDR3 is TGTGCCAGCAGTGAGAGGGACCGGGACAGGTCCTACGAGCAGTACTTC. Its protein product is CASSERDRDRSYEQYF.

The rearrangement joins TRBV4-1 to TRBJ1-2, with a possible D match to TRBD1 (6 bases). Germline CDR1 and CDR2: MGHRA and YSYEKL. V was clipped by 0 bases and J by 2 bases, with 10 bases between them. The CDR3 has 15 residues. CDR3 in DNA: TGCGCCAGCAGCCAAGATACGGGGGCGAACTATGGCTACACCTTC. Translating gives CASSQDTGANYGYTF.

This clone was detected only once. The V call is TRBV19, the J call TRBJ1-1, with a possible D match to TRBD1 (5 bases). CDR3 size: 12 residues. The germline CDR1 and CDR2 sequences are LNHDA and SQIVND (reference sequence). V dropped 5 bases and J dropped 5 bases, with 9 bases sitting between them. The DNA for the CDR3 is TGTGCCAGTAGTGTAACAGGTACTGAAGCTTTCTTT. Translating it yields CASSVTGTEAFF.

The J gene is TRBJ1-2, the V gene TRBV2; D gene unclear. Germline lookup yields CDR1 SNHLY and CDR2 FYNNEI. V lost 5 bases, J lost 6 bases, and 10 bases lay in between. This CDR3 region has 12 residues. CDR3 protein: CASSTLLDGYTF. The CDR3 DNA sequence: TGTGCCAGCAGTACCTTACTAGATGGCTACACCTTC.

Concerning this clone itself: Different DNA sequences within this sample yield the same CDR3. The V call is TRBV11-2, the J call TRBJ1-5; D not certain. With 1 base removed from V and 3 bases from J, the gap between germline ends came to 7 bases. Germline assignment: CDR1 SGHAT and CDR2 FQNNGV. This CDR3 has 14 residues. In nucleotides, the CDR3 is TGTGCCAGCAGCTTAGGACCAGTCAATCAGCCCCAGCATTTT. Protein: CASSLGPVNQPQHF.

The gene calls are TRBV4-1 and TRBJ1-1, with a weak D call TRBD1 (5 bases). V was cut by 0 bases and J by 4 bases, with 21 bases left in between. CDR3 length: 18 amino acids. The germline V gene has CDR1 MGHRA and CDR2 YSYEKL. The CDR3 here is CASSQDPTGLGATTEAFF. CDR3 nucleotides: TGCGCCAGCAGCCAAGATCCTACCGGATTAGGGGCGACCACTGAAGCTTTCTTT.

This clone was detected only once. J is TRBJ1-2 and V is TRBV25-1; D gene uncertain. Deletions cut 1 base from V and 2 bases from J, with 8 bases between. The CDR3 is made up of 14 amino acids. In germline, CDR1 is MGHDK, CDR2 SYGVNS. The CDR3 reads CASSESEINYGYTF. For the CDR3, the DNA is TGTGCCAGCAGTGAATCGGAGATAAACTATGGCTACACCTTC.

V is TRBV10-1 and J is TRBJ2-1, with D perhaps TRBD1 (5 bases). V was clipped by 3 bases and J by 7 bases, with 13 bases between them. Germline CDR1 WNHNN, CDR2 SYGVQD (reference sequence). This CDR3 comprises 14 residues. The CDR3 region is CASSERGLPNEQFF. CDR3 in DNA: TGCGCCAGCAGTGAAAGGGGTTTACCGAATGAGCAGTTCTTC.

This clone has only one observation. This chain links TRBV15 with TRBJ1-5; a possible D gene is TRBD1 (6 bases). Trimming removed 2 bases at V and 7 bases at J, with 9 bases between. Germline V gene lookup returns CDR1 LNHNV and CDR2 YYDKDF (reference sequence). The CDR3 totals 13 residues. CDR3 sequence: CATSRLQGQPQHF. The CDR3 DNA reads as TGTGCCACCAGCAGACTACAGGGCCAGCCCCAGCATTTT.

The DNA for the CDR3 is TGTGCCAGCAGAGAGACAGGGTTGGGCACCGGGGAGCTGTTTTTT. Protein: CASRETGLGTGELFF. The chain links TRBV6-6 to TRBJ2-2, with TRBD1 identical over 7 bases. The CDR3 has 15 amino acids. V gave up 6 bases and J gave up 4 bases; unmatched junction bases: 8. Germline CDR1 is MNHNY and CDR2 is SVGAGI (reference sequence).

This chain links TRBV2 with TRBJ1-4; no clear D gene. The germline V gene has CDR1 SNHLY and CDR2 FYNNEI. The CDR3 has 15 amino acids. Trimming shortened V by 4 bases and J by 8 bases, and 17 bases separated the two germline ends. CDR3 loop: CASSVSPGGGEKLFF. As DNA, the CDR3 is TGTGCCAGCAGTGTCAGCCCAGGTGGTGGGGAAAAACTGTTTTTT.

The chain employs TRBV7-8 and TRBJ1-2; TRBD1 matches at 10 bases. Looked up from germline, CDR1 is SGHVS and CDR2 is FQNEAQ. With 0 bases clipped from V and 4 bases from J, the junction kept 5 bases outside the gene matches. This CDR3 is 16 amino acids long. In DNA form, the CDR3 reads TGTGCCAGCAGCTTAGCGCGTGGACAGGGGGTCTATGGCTACACCTTC. Residues: CASSLARGQGVYGYTF. Drawing the rest from reference TRBV7-8 and TRBJ1-2, the complete variable domain is GAGVSQSPRYKVAKRGQDVALRCDPISGHVSLFWYQQALGQGPEFLTYFQNEAQLDKSGLPSDRFFAERPEGSVSTLKIQRTQQEDSAVYLCASSLARGQGVYGYTFGSGTRLTVV.

The chain carries TRBV13 and TRBJ1-1, with D uncertain. The germline CDR1 and CDR2 sequences are PRHDT and FYEKMQ (reference sequence). The V gene lost 1 base and the J gene lost 8 bases, with 8 bases spanning the gap. CDR3 length equals 12 residues. The chain's CDR3 is CASSLEGWEAFF. The CDR3 DNA sequence: TGTGCCAGCAGCTTAGAAGGGTGGGAAGCTTTCTTT.

The chain employs TRBV27 and TRBJ2-3, with a tentative D call TRBD2 (6 bases). CDR3 length: 17 amino acids. Trimming took off 2 bases at V and 5 bases at J, with 20 bases between the two ends. CDR1 and CDR2 (germline): MNHEY, SMNVEV (reference sequence). The CDR3 DNA sequence: TGTGCCAGCAGTTTACAAACTAGCCCCTTGCAACTAGATACGCAGTATTTT. It is translated as CASSLQTSPLQLDTQYF.

The V call is TRBV19, the J call TRBJ1-1; unclear D gene. Germline CDR1 and CDR2: LNHDA and SQIVND (reference sequence). CDR3 size: 14 residues. The V end was cut by 3 bases, the J end by 1 base, with 9 bases between. CDR3 region: CASSIAQSNTEAFF. The CDR3 region has the DNA TGTGCCAGTAGTATCGCCCAATCGAACACTGAAGCTTTCTTT.

The CDR3 DNA reads TGCGCCAGCAGCACAACAGGGGGTTATGATACGCAGTATTTT. It translates to CASSTTGGYDTQYF. The chain carries TRBV5-1 and TRBJ2-3; 8 nucleotides agree with TRBD1. CDR1 is SGHRS and CDR2 is YFSETQ in the germline V gene. Germline trimming cut 4 bases from V and 6 bases from J; bases unmatched to any gene: 7. The CDR3 is 14 residues long.

This chain connects TRBV30 to TRBJ1-4; D possibly corresponds to TRBD1 (5 bases). V was cut by 3 bases and J by 5 bases, with 10 bases left in between. CDR3 length: 13 residues. The germline gives CDR1 GTSNPN, CDR2 SVGIG (reference sequence). CDR3 bases: TGTGCCTGGAGCGGGGCAGGGAATGAAAAACTGTTTTTT. It yields the protein CAWSGAGNEKLFF.

This clone has just one count. The chain carries TRBV9 and TRBJ1-1; TRBD1 is a possible D gene (6 bases). Per germline, CDR1 SGDLS and CDR2 YYNGEE. Trimming took off 3 bases at V and 4 bases at J, with 19 bases between the two ends. This CDR3 region has 16 residues. CDR3 protein: CASSASGGGPTTEAFF. Here the CDR3 DNA reads TGTGCCAGCAGCGCCTCGGGAGGGGGGCCGACCACTGAAGCTTTCTTT.